This passage covers 6 T cell receptor beta chains from one sample sequenced in a study of T cell repertoires in cytomegalovirus infection. TCRdb used MiXCR to reprocess the reads, holding one entry per CDR3 protein. In the table there are approximately 83,000 distinct CDR3 sequences, more than 20% of which are singletons. These receptors are not linked to any known antigen. The source was CD8+ T cells from cultured PBMCs, collected from culture after CMV antigen stimulation. These receptors were obtained from a human donor in good health (CMV status not recorded). Some clones in this sample may be carry-over from other donors' samples.

The chain employs TRBV11-2 and TRBJ2-1, with TRBD2 as a possible D gene (6 bases). Trimming cost V 5 bases and J 7 bases, with 15 bases left between them. The germline V gene has CDR1 SGHAT and CDR2 FQNNGV. This CDR3 has 14 amino acids. In nucleotides, the CDR3 is TGTGCCAGCAGCCCGGAGTGGGGGAGGAATGAGCAGTTCTTC. This sequence encodes CASSPEWGRNEQFF.

Comments on this clonotype: A much larger clone lies a single base off, so this may be a read error. J is TRBJ2-7 and V is TRBV7-2; the match to TRBD2 covers 8 bases. This CDR3 has 15 amino acids. Germline CDR1 reads SGHTA; CDR2 reads FQGNSA. J gave up 0 bases and V 6 bases, and 7 bases lay outside the gene matches. This CDR3 reads CASRFAGGSSYEQYF. CDR3 sequence (DNA): TGTGCCAGCAGATTTGCGGGAGGCAGCTCCTACGAGCAGTACTTC.

This clonotype was seen repeatedly, ten times or more. The chain joins TRBV6-1 to TRBJ2-1; TRBD1 matches at 8 bases. Germline V lookup: CDR1 MNHNS, CDR2 SASEGT. V shed 5 bases, J shed 6 bases, and the junction held 9 bases outside the gene matches. The CDR3 has 15 residues. The CDR3 loop is CASSPKTGVFNEQFF. In nucleotides, the CDR3 is TGTGCCAGCAGTCCGAAGACAGGGGTTTTCAATGAGCAGTTCTTC.

Only a few counts were recorded for this clonotype. CDR3 in amino acids: CASSLDVGYSYEQYF. In DNA form, the CDR3 reads TGTGCCAGCAGCTTGGATGTGGGCTACTCCTACGAGCAGTACTTC. V is TRBV5-6 and J is TRBJ2-7, with D uncertain. Germline V lookup: CDR1 SGHDT, CDR2 YYEEEE. The CDR3 length is 15 residues. V dropped 0 bases and J dropped 0 bases, with 10 bases sitting between them.

This rearrangement joins TRBV24-1 to TRBJ2-3; D gene uncertain. CDR3 length equals 14 residues. With 4 bases removed from V and 4 bases from J, the gap between germline ends came to 11 bases. Germline CDR1 reads KGHDR; CDR2 reads SFDVKD. CDR3 amino acids: CATSDLESPDTQYF. The CDR3 DNA is TGTGCCACCAGTGACCTCGAGTCCCCAGATACGCAGTATTTT.

This clonotype was counted a few times. The chain links TRBV6-5 to TRBJ1-4; tentatively, D is TRBD1 (6 bases). Germline CDR1 MNHEY, CDR2 SVGAGI. The CDR3 length is 15 residues. V dropped 6 bases and J dropped 7 bases, with 18 bases sitting between them. CDR3 in DNA: TGTGCCAGCAGAAAGATACAGGGACGAAGTGAAAAACTGTTTTTT. It translates to CASRKIQGRSEKLFF.